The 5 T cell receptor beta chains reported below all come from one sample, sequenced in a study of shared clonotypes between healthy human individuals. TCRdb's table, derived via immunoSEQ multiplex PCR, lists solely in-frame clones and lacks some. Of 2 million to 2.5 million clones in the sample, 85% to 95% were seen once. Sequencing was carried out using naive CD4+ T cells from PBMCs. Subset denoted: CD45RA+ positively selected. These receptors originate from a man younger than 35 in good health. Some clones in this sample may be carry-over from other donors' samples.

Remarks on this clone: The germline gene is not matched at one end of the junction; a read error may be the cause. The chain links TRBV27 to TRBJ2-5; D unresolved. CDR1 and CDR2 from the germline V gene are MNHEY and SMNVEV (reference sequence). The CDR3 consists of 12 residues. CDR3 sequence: CASSSLGRVTHF. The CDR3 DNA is TGTGCCAGCAGTTCCCTAGGACGGGTGACTCACTTC.

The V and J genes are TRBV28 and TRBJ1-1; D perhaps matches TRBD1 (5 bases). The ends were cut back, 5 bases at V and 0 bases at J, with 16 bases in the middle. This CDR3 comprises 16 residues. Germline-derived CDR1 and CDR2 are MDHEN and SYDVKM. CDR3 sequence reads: CASSPAGRTMNTEAFF. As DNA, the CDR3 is TGTGCCAGCAGTCCCGCAGGGCGGACAATGAACACTGAAGCTTTCTTT.

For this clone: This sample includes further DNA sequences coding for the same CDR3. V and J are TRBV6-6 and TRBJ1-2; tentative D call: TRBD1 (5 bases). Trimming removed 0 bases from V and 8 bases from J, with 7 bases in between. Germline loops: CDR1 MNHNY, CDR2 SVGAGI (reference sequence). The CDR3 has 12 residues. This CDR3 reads CASSYSGDGYTF. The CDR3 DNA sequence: TGTGCCAGCAGTTACTCGGGGGACGGCTACACCTTC.

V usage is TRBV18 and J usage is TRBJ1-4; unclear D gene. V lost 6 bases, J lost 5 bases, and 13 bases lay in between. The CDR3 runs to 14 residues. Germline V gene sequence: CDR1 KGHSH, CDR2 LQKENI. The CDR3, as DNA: TGTGCCAGCTCGGCGCGGACGGGAAATGAAAAACTGTTTTTT. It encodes CASSARTGNEKLFF.

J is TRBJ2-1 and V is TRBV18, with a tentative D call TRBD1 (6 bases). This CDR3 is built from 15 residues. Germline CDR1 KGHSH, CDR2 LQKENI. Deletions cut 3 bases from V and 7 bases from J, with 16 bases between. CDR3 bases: TGTGCCAGCTCACCCCCTACTTTAGGGGGAAATGAGCAGTTCTTC. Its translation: CASSPPTLGGNEQFF.